The 31 T cell receptor beta chains below all came from one sample that was sequenced in a study of cytomegalovirus exposure and HLA in healthy donors. Amplification used 60 Vbeta primers and 13 Jbeta primers. Profiling relied on immunoSEQ multiplex PCR, and the TCRdb table lists in-frame clones only, not all of them. In total, the table holds some 130,000 clones. The sample taken for sequencing was PBMCs. The receptor source for this set is a man aged 18 to 29 in good health and CMV-seronegative.

This chain joins TRBV11-1 and TRBJ2-2; maybe TRBD2 (5 bases). Trimming cost V 2 bases and J 4 bases, with 14 bases left between them. The CDR3 totals 16 residues. Per germline, CDR1 SGHAT and CDR2 FQDESV (reference sequence). The DNA for the CDR3 is TGTGCCAGCAGCTTATGGGGTGGCGGGCCCACCGGGGAGCTGTTTTTT. Translating gives CASSLWGGGPTGELFF.

The chain couples TRBV29-1 to TRBJ2-3; TRBD1 is a possible D gene (6 bases). This CDR3 has 16 residues. Looked up from germline, CDR1 is SQVTM and CDR2 is ANQGSEA. The V gene lost 6 bases and the J gene lost 0 bases, with 19 bases spanning the gap. CDR3 loop: CSVKTGTRVSTDTQYF. Written as DNA, the CDR3 is TGCAGCGTCAAAACAGGGACCCGAGTGAGCACAGATACGCAGTATTTT.

The chain carries TRBV19 and TRBJ2-7, with a tentative D call TRBD1 (6 bases). V gave up 1 base and J gave up 2 bases, with 12 bases separating them. The CDR3 is 15 residues long. CDR1 and CDR2 from the germline V gene are LNHDA and SQIVND (reference sequence). The CDR3 reads CASSIGDTRTYEQYF. The CDR3 nucleotides read TGTGCCAGTAGTATAGGGGACACACGAACCTACGAGCAGTACTTC.

The genes are TRBV18 and TRBJ1-1; no reliable D call. The CDR3 length is 13 residues. V was trimmed by 4 bases and J by 1 base, leaving 7 bases between them. The germline V gene has CDR1 KGHSH and CDR2 LQKENI. CDR3 amino acids: CASSRGENTEAFF. The CDR3 bases are TGTGCCAGCTCACGGGGAGAGAACACTGAAGCTTTCTTT.

This chain uses TRBV5-4 with TRBJ1-2; D perhaps matches TRBD1 (5 bases). Germline-derived CDR1 and CDR2 are SGHNT and YYREEE (reference sequence). The CDR3 is made up of 12 amino acids. Between the trimmed V and J ends, which lost 4 bases and 7 bases, there was a span of 11 bases. The CDR3, as DNA: TGTGCCAGCAGCATCCCAAGGGGTGGCTACACCTTC. Translation gives CASSIPRGGYTF.

The CDR3 DNA reads as TGTGCCAGCAGCCACGATACAAACACAGCGAACACTGAAGCTTTCTTT. Translation gives CASSHDTNTANTEAFF. The rearrangement links TRBV14 to TRBJ1-1; D unresolved. The germline gives CDR1 SGHDN, CDR2 FVKESK. Between the trimmed V and J ends, which lost 3 bases and 1 base, there was a span of 15 bases. This CDR3 has 16 amino acids.

The gene calls are TRBV27 and TRBJ1-4, with 10 nucleotides matching TRBD1. Germline V gene sequence: CDR1 MNHEY, CDR2 SMNVEV (reference sequence). V shed 5 bases and J 8 bases; nucleotides not matched to a gene: 5. This CDR3 comprises 14 residues. The CDR3 sequence is CASSTDRGREKLFF. In DNA form, the CDR3 reads TGTGCCAGCAGTACGGACAGGGGGAGAGAAAAACTGTTTTTT.

The V call is TRBV27, the J call TRBJ2-5, with 9 bases matching TRBD1. Germline values: CDR1 MNHEY, CDR2 SMNVEV (reference sequence). This CDR3 spans 14 amino acids. Trimming at V came to 6 bases and at J to 5 bases, leaving 7 bases not matched to a gene. DNA of the CDR3: TGTGCCAGCAGCCCTTGGACAGGGGAGGAGACCCAGTACTTC. Protein: CASSPWTGEETQYF.

The rearrangement joins TRBV19 to TRBJ1-5, with 7 bases identical to TRBD1. The CDR3 has 14 residues. Germline CDR1 is LNHDA and CDR2 is SQIVND (reference sequence). J was trimmed by 2 bases and V by 7 bases; bases with no gene match: 5. The CDR3: CASKGGWGNQPQHF. The CDR3 nucleotides read TGTGCCAGTAAAGGGGGCTGGGGCAATCAGCCCCAGCATTTT.

CDR3 in amino acids: CASSEIGRAANYGYTF. In DNA, the CDR3 is TGTGCCAGCAGTGAAATAGGCAGGGCCGCTAACTATGGCTACACCTTC. This sequence joins TRBV2 and TRBJ1-2; TRBD1 is a possible D gene (5 bases). CDR1 SNHLY and CDR2 FYNNEI come from the germline V gene. The CDR3 consists of 16 residues. V lost 2 bases, J lost 0 bases, and 13 bases lay in between. Filled out from reference TRBV2 and TRBJ1-2, the complete variable domain reads EPEVTQTPSHQVTQMGQEVILRCVPISNHLYFYWYRQILGQKVEFLVSFYNNEISEKSEIFDDQFSVERPDGSNFTLKIRSTKLEDSAMYFCASSEIGRAANYGYTFGSGTRLTVV.

The rearrangement joins TRBV19 to TRBJ1-4; 12 bases are shared with TRBD1. Germline V gene lookup returns CDR1 LNHDA and CDR2 SQIVND (reference sequence). Unmatched junction bases numbered 10, after V lost 6 bases and J lost 5 bases. This CDR3 is built from 17 residues. The CDR3 is CASRAGTGGNRNEKLFF. CDR3 DNA: TGTGCCAGTAGGGCCGGGACAGGGGGCAATAGGAATGAAAAACTGTTTTTT.

The chain uses TRBV29-1 and TRBJ2-7, with TRBD1 as a possible D gene (6 bases). Trimming removed 7 bases at V and 3 bases at J, with 13 bases between. The CDR3 is made up of 12 amino acids. Per the germline V gene, CDR1 is SQVTM and CDR2 is ANQGSEA. In DNA, the CDR3 is TGCAGCGCCGGGGACACATACTACGAGCAGTACTTC. Its translation is CSAGDTYYEQYF.

This rearrangement joins TRBV7-2 to TRBJ1-4; the D is unclear. The V and J ends lost 2 bases and 7 bases respectively, with 8 bases between them. Germline-derived CDR1 and CDR2 are SGHTA and FQGNSA. CDR3 length equals 13 residues. CDR3 loop: CASSLRFREKLFF. The CDR3 bases are TGTGCCAGCAGCTTACGGTTTCGTGAAAAACTGTTTTTT.

This chain uses TRBV7-2 with TRBJ2-3; 11 bases match TRBD2. V trimming: 4 bases; J trimming: 10 bases; junction bases outside the gene matches: 13. This CDR3 comprises 16 residues. The germline gives CDR1 SGHTA, CDR2 FQGNSA. Here the CDR3 reads CASSSTTSGAGIPQYF. CDR3 bases: TGTGCCAGCAGCTCAACGACTAGCGGGGCTGGGATACCGCAGTATTTT.

The rearrangement links TRBV10-3 to TRBJ2-7, with 8 bases that match TRBD1. The CDR3 loop spans 15 amino acids. Germline V gene sequence: CDR1 ENHRY, CDR2 SYGVKD. Trimming cost V 4 bases and J 2 bases; bases outside gene matches: 7. The CDR3 here is CAISGGTGITYEQYF. CDR3 coding DNA: TGTGCCATCAGTGGGGGGACAGGTATTACCTACGAGCAGTACTTC.

The J gene is TRBJ1-2, the V gene TRBV7-3; 7 bases are a match to TRBD1. The CDR3 spans 14 residues. The V and J ends lost 0 bases and 6 bases, in that order; junction bases with no gene match: 4. Germline V lookup: CDR1 SGHTA, CDR2 FQGTGA. The CDR3 sequence is CASSLTGGMDGYTF. DNA for the CDR3: TGTGCCAGCAGCTTAACAGGGGGCATGGATGGCTACACCTTC.

This rearrangement joins TRBV5-1 to TRBJ1-1; D is unresolved. Trimming pared 6 bases from V and 3 bases from J, leaving 6 bases between. Germline V gene sequence: CDR1 SGHRS, CDR2 YFSETQ. The CDR3 sequence is 11 residues long. CDR3 nucleotides: TGCGCCAGCAAAGGAGACACTGAAGCTTTCTTT. It codes for CASKGDTEAFF.

V gene TRBV4-1 combines with J gene TRBJ2-7; D might be TRBD1 (5 bases). This CDR3 spans 17 amino acids. CDR1 is MGHRA and CDR2 is YSYEKL in the germline V gene. Trimming left V 0 bases short and J 2 bases short, with 17 bases between. CDR3 sequence reads: CASSQDGANVFAYEQYF. The DNA for the CDR3 is TGCGCCAGCAGCCAAGATGGGGCTAACGTCTTTGCCTACGAGCAGTACTTC.

This chain connects TRBV11-1 to TRBJ2-1; TRBD2 agrees at 13 bases. The CDR3 contains 15 residues. CDR1 and CDR2 from the germline V gene are SGHAT and FQDESV (reference sequence). The J segment lost 7 bases and the V segment lost 5 bases, leaving 5 bases of the junction unmatched. This CDR3 is CASSRGLAGVNEQFF. Here the CDR3 DNA reads TGTGCCAGCAGCCGAGGACTAGCGGGAGTGAATGAGCAGTTCTTC.

This chain uses TRBV9 with TRBJ1-5; tentative D call: TRBD1 (6 bases). The V gene lost 7 bases and the J gene lost 4 bases, with 18 bases spanning the gap. This CDR3 has 15 amino acids. Germline values: CDR1 SGDLS, CDR2 YYNGEE. The CDR3 reads CASGAGGPTNQPQHF. DNA of the CDR3: TGTGCCAGCGGAGCGGGGGGCCCCACTAATCAGCCCCAGCATTTT.

The chain links TRBV4-1 to TRBJ2-1; 7 bases align to TRBD1. V lost 1 base to trimming and J lost 3 bases; unmatched junction nucleotides: 6. The CDR3 sequence is 16 residues long. Germline CDR1 and CDR2: MGHRA and YSYEKL. CDR3 amino acids: CASSQVTGKNYNEQFF. DNA of the CDR3: TGCGCCAGCAGCCAAGTGACAGGGAAAAACTACAATGAGCAGTTCTTC.

The genes are TRBV4-3 and TRBJ2-5; a weak D match, TRBD1 (5 bases). This CDR3 has 17 residues. Germline V lookup: CDR1 LGHNA, CDR2 YSLEER. Trimming removed 0 bases at V and 3 bases at J, with 17 bases between. The CDR3 sequence: CASSQEDSENEEETQYF. The CDR3 coding sequence is TGCGCCAGCAGCCAAGAAGACAGCGAGAACGAAGAAGAGACCCAGTACTTC.

V usage is TRBV6-5 and J usage is TRBJ2-5; the D is unclear. CDR1 MNHEY and CDR2 SVGAGI come from the germline V gene. With 7 bases removed from V and 4 bases from J, the gap between germline ends came to 16 bases. The length of the CDR3 is 14 residues. The CDR3 nucleotides read TGTGCCAGCAAACCAGCAACTATCTTAGAGACCCAGTACTTC. Its protein product is CASKPATILETQYF.

The gene calls are TRBV7-2 and TRBJ1-1; the D gene is possibly TRBD1 (6 bases). The CDR3 spans 16 residues. Trimming removed 5 bases at V and 1 base at J, with 17 bases between. Germline lookup yields CDR1 SGHTA and CDR2 FQGNSA. CDR3 nucleotides: TGTGCCAGCAGCCCCCGGCCTGGGGGCTCGAACACTGAAGCTTTCTTT. This gives the protein CASSPRPGGSNTEAFF.

The chain combines TRBV5-1 with TRBJ1-2; D possibly corresponds to TRBD1 (6 bases). This CDR3 is built from 15 residues. V dropped 4 bases and J dropped 5 bases, with 18 bases sitting between them. Germline V lookup: CDR1 SGHRS, CDR2 YFSETQ. The CDR3 DNA reads as TGCGCCAGCAGCGCGGACCGACAGGTTATGTATGGCTACACCTTC. Protein product: CASSADRQVMYGYTF.

The V gene is TRBV5-1, the J gene TRBJ2-6; TRBD2 is a possible D gene (5 bases). V shed 1 base and J shed 0 bases, with 14 bases lying between them. Germline CDR1 SGHRS, CDR2 YFSETQ. There are 18 residues in the CDR3. CDR3 sequence: CASSLKNGVRSGANVLTF. The CDR3 coding sequence is TGCGCCAGCAGCTTGAAGAACGGGGTCCGCTCTGGGGCCAACGTCCTGACTTTC.

The genes are TRBV9 and TRBJ1-6, with TRBD1 as a possible D gene (5 bases). The length of the CDR3 is 15 residues. The germline gives CDR1 SGDLS, CDR2 YYNGEE. The ends were cut back, 4 bases at V and 8 bases at J, with 16 bases in the middle. CDR3 in DNA: TGTGCCAGCAGCCCCCGGGGGGGGGTTGATTCACCCCTCCACTTT. Its translation is CASSPRGGVDSPLHF.

The chain uses TRBV4-1 and TRBJ2-4, with D possibly matching TRBD2 (5 bases). The CDR3 runs 16 residues. Trimming shortened V by 0 bases and J by 9 bases, and 18 bases separated the two germline ends. CDR1 MGHRA and CDR2 YSYEKL come from the germline V gene. CDR3: CASSQDLASNLGIQYF. The CDR3 DNA reads TGCGCCAGCAGCCAAGATCTTGCTAGCAATTTGGGCATTCAGTACTTC.

Concerning this clone itself: The junction does not match germline at one end; this may be a read error. This chain connects TRBV29-1 to TRBJ2-3; 9 positions match TRBD2. Germline loops: CDR1 SQVTM, CDR2 ANQGSEA. The CDR3 sequence is 12 residues long. The CDR3 region is CSIDGGIAGVPF. The DNA for the CDR3 is TGCAGCATTGATGGGGGTATAGCGGGGGTGCCTTTT.

The chain carries TRBV9 and TRBJ2-1; TRBD2 agrees at 9 bases. Per the germline V gene, CDR1 is SGDLS and CDR2 is YYNGEE. The CDR3 sequence is 16 residues long. J lost 0 bases, V lost 1 base, and 2 bases had no gene match. The DNA of the CDR3 is TGTGCCAGCAGCGTACGTAGCGGGAGCTCCTACAATGAGCAGTTCTTC. Translating gives CASSVRSGSSYNEQFF. The full variable domain, with the rest looked up from reference TRBV9 and TRBJ2-1, is DSGVTQTPKHLITATGQRVTLRCSPRSGDLSVYWYQQSLDQGLQFLIQYYNGEERAKGNILERFSAQQFPDLHSELNLSSLELGDSALYFCASSVRSGSSYNEQFFGPGTRLTVL.

The chain carries TRBV5-4 and TRBJ1-6; maybe TRBD1 (5 bases). The CDR3 length is 15 residues. Germline-derived CDR1 and CDR2 are SGHNT and YYREEE (reference sequence). Trimming left V 4 bases short and J 8 bases short, with 16 bases between. The CDR3 region is CASSRRQGRDSPLHF. The CDR3 nucleotides are TGTGCCAGCAGCCGGCGGCAGGGTCGAGATTCACCCCTCCACTTT.